The 27 T cell receptor beta chains below were found in one sample sequenced in a study of Graves' ophthalmopathy and Graves' hyperthyroidism. The study amplified TCR beta CDR3 regions using RNA transcripts. The first-round RT-PCR employed HTBI primers together with the Qiagen OneStep RT-PCR kit. A multiplex PCR was then performed as the second round. TCRdb called the multiplex PCR reads again in MiXCR, with one record for every CDR3 protein. The sample lists just over 600,000 distinct CDR3 sequences; 20% to 25% were seen once. The specimen sequenced was peripheral blood. The receptors originated from a woman aged 18 to 35 with stable Graves' hyperthyroidism. Some clones in this sample may be carry-over from other donors' samples.

As regards this clonotype: A much larger clone lies one base from this, so it may be a read error. The gene calls are TRBV6-1 and TRBJ1-2; D might be TRBD1 (5 bases). V lost 10 bases and J 7 bases, leaving 13 bases between the germline ends. The CDR3 has 11 amino acids. From germline, CDR1 is MNHNS and CDR2 SASEGT. The CDR3 sequence: CAIKQRGGYTF. The CDR3 DNA reads TGTGCCATCAAACAGAGGGGTGGCTACACCTTC.

This clonotype was recorded many times. The chain employs TRBV2 and TRBJ2-5; TRBD1 matches at 11 bases. J was trimmed by 4 bases and V by 7 bases; bases with no gene match: 8. Germline CDR1 is SNHLY and CDR2 is FYNNEI. The CDR3 loop spans 15 amino acids. CDR3 DNA: TGTGCCAGCACCCAAGGGACAGGGGGAGGAGAGACCCAGTACTTC. Translating gives CASTQGTGGGETQYF.

This clonotype was found many times. The chain combines TRBV6-1 with TRBJ1-2; D not certain. The germline gives CDR1 MNHNS, CDR2 SASEGT. The CDR3 covers 14 residues. Trimming took 7 bases from V and 1 from J, leaving 13 bases between them. The CDR3 is CASTQWGGNYGYTF. The CDR3 DNA is TGTGCCAGCACCCAATGGGGTGGTAACTATGGCTACACCTTC.

This clonotype occurred many times. The rearrangement joins TRBV28 to TRBJ1-2; the match to TRBD1 covers 11 bases. The J segment lost 1 base and the V segment lost 3 bases, leaving 7 bases of the junction unmatched. The CDR3 consists of 17 residues. CDR1 is MDHEN and CDR2 is SYDVKM in the germline V gene. CDR3 nucleotides: TGTGCCAGCAGTTTCGTCCTGGACAGGGGGCTTAACTATGGCTACACCTTC. Protein sequence: CASSFVLDRGLNYGYTF.

This clonotype was detected ten times or more. The chain carries TRBV6-1 and TRBJ1-6; D is unresolved. Germline V lookup: CDR1 MNHNS, CDR2 SASEGT. The V end lost 5 bases, the J end lost 8 bases, and 7 bases lay between the germline ends. The CDR3 is 12 residues long. For the CDR3, the DNA is TGTGCCAGCAGTCCCCGGGATTCACCCCTCCACTTT. Translated: CASSPRDSPLHF.

This clonotype came up a few times. The chain is built from TRBV25-1 and TRBJ2-5; 7 nucleotides match TRBD1. The ends lost 2 bases at V and 0 bases at J; junction bases unmatched: 6. The CDR3 contains 16 residues. The germline CDR1 and CDR2 sequences are MGHDK and SYGVNS. CDR3 protein: CASSERGTEDQETQYF. In nucleotides, the CDR3 is TGTGCCAGCAGTGAAAGGGGGACAGAGGACCAAGAGACCCAGTACTTC.

This clonotype was seen at least ten times. The rearrangement links TRBV20-1 to TRBJ2-5; 7 bases match TRBD1. V trimming: 3 bases; J trimming: 11 bases; junction bases outside the gene matches: 12. Germline lookup yields CDR1 DFQATT and CDR2 SNEGSKA (reference sequence). The CDR3 totals 13 residues. The CDR3: CSASTQGEGAQYF. The CDR3 DNA sequence: TGCAGTGCTAGTACGCAGGGGGAAGGGGCACAGTACTTC.

This clonotype was seen more than once but under ten times. The rearrangement joins TRBV7-2 to TRBJ2-5, with D possibly matching TRBD1 (6 bases). The germline CDR1 and CDR2 sequences are SGHTA and FQGNSA. V lost 3 bases to trimming and J lost 2 bases, with 13 bases between them. The CDR3 contains 15 residues. Here the CDR3 DNA reads TGTGCCAGCAGCTTTCCACCACAGGGACAAGAGACCCAGTACTTC. It yields the protein CASSFPPQGQETQYF.

This clonotype was counted ten times or more. V gene TRBV6-4 combines with J gene TRBJ2-2; a possible D gene is TRBD1 (6 bases). Deletions cut 5 bases from V and 5 bases from J, with 21 bases between. CDR3 length equals 17 residues. Per germline, CDR1 MRHNA and CDR2 SNTAGT. In nucleotides, the CDR3 is TGTGCCAGCAGTACGACAGGTCCCGTTCCTTTTACCGGGGAGCTGTTTTTT. As protein: CASSTTGPVPFTGELFF.

This clonotype showed up just a few times. J is TRBJ1-5 and V is TRBV3-1, with TRBD1 as a possible D gene (6 bases). This CDR3 is built from 16 residues. V lost 1 base and J 2 bases, leaving 12 bases between the germline ends. The V gene's germline CDR1 is LGHDT and CDR2 YNNKEL (reference sequence). CDR3 amino acids: CASSQGPDRGNQPQHF. CDR3 sequence (DNA): TGTGCCAGCAGCCAAGGGCCGGACAGAGGCAATCAGCCCCAGCATTTT.

This clonotype was counted only a few times. The rearrangement uses TRBV7-9 and TRBJ1-1; possibly TRBD1 for D (5 bases). The length of the CDR3 is 13 residues. V dropped 4 bases and J dropped 4 bases, with 10 bases sitting between them. Germline V lookup: CDR1 SEHNR, CDR2 FQNEAQ (reference sequence). Here the CDR3 reads CASSWKGSTEAFF. DNA for the CDR3: TGTGCCAGCAGCTGGAAGGGGAGCACTGAAGCTTTCTTT.

This clonotype was seen many times. V and J are TRBV29-1 and TRBJ2-6, with 9 bases that match TRBD1. Germline CDR1 is SQVTM and CDR2 is ANQGSEA. This CDR3 spans 19 amino acids. V shed 5 bases, J shed 1 base, and the junction held 15 bases outside the gene matches. DNA for the CDR3: TGCAGCGTTAGGGACAGGGCCTACGCGGGGAGGTCTGGGGCCAACGTCCTGACTTTC. This gives the protein CSVRDRAYAGRSGANVLTF.

This chain connects TRBV24-1 to TRBJ1-2, with D possibly TRBD1 on 5 matching bases. The germline V gene has CDR1 KGHDR and CDR2 SFDVKD. Trimming pared 3 bases from V and 3 bases from J, leaving 10 bases between. The CDR3 length is 14 residues. The CDR3 DNA is TGTGCCACCAGTGATCCGGGACTGCACTATGGCTACACCTTC. Translated: CATSDPGLHYGYTF.

This clonotype was seen at least ten times. Here the CDR3 DNA reads TGTGCCAGCAGTGAAGTAGAGAGTTGGACTGAAGCTTTCTTT. As protein: CASSEVESWTEAFF. The gene calls are TRBV6-1 and TRBJ1-1; no firm D call. The germline gives CDR1 MNHNS, CDR2 SASEGT. V was trimmed by 1 base and J by 5 bases, leaving 11 bases between them. The CDR3 covers 14 residues.

This clonotype has at least ten counts. J is TRBJ2-7 and V is TRBV6-1, with no clear D. The V gene lost 3 bases and the J gene lost 4 bases, with 10 bases spanning the gap. CDR1 is MNHNS and CDR2 is SASEGT in the germline V gene. The CDR3 covers 13 residues. The CDR3: CASSDRPDYEQYF. CDR3 bases: TGTGCCAGCAGTGACAGACCGGATTACGAGCAGTACTTC.

This clonotype has a count of ten or more. The V gene is TRBV10-3, the J gene TRBJ2-7, with 10 positions matching TRBD1. There are 14 residues in the CDR3. CDR1 is ENHRY and CDR2 is SYGVKD in the germline V gene. V gave up 6 bases and J gave up 3 bases; unmatched junction bases: 5. The CDR3 coding sequence is TGTGCCATCAGCGACAGGGGGCAACACTACGAGCAGTACTTC. Residues: CAISDRGQHYEQYF.

This clonotype was observed a handful of times. V usage is TRBV19 and J usage is TRBJ1-1, with a possible D match to TRBD1 (5 bases). V was cut by 1 base and J by 0 bases, with 6 bases left in between. Germline CDR1 LNHDA, CDR2 SQIVND (reference sequence). The CDR3 totals 14 residues. The CDR3: CASSIAGLNTEAFF. DNA of the CDR3: TGTGCCAGTAGTATAGCAGGGTTGAACACTGAAGCTTTCTTT.

This clonotype was counted many times. The V and J genes are TRBV12-3 or TRBV12-4 and TRBJ2-5; no reliable D call. The V and J ends lost 5 bases and 3 bases respectively, with 13 bases between them. This CDR3 is built from 14 residues. In DNA form, the CDR3 reads TGTGCCAGCAGTCCCTCCGCCAGGAAAGAGACCCAGTACTTC. Translated: CASSPSARKETQYF.

This sequence joins TRBV12-3 or TRBV12-4 and TRBJ2-7, with D perhaps assigned TRBD1 or TRBD2 (5 bases each). The CDR3 sequence is 12 residues long. With 8 bases removed from V and 3 bases from J, the gap between germline ends came to 11 bases. In DNA form, the CDR3 reads TGTGCCAGCGCCGGGACCTTCTACGAGCAGTACTTC. Translated: CASAGTFYEQYF.

The chain joins TRBV5-1 to TRBJ1-2; D may be TRBD1 (5 bases). Germline CDR1 and CDR2: SGHRS and YFSETQ. V was cut by 3 bases and J by 3 bases, with 12 bases left in between. The CDR3 has 14 amino acids. CDR3 sequence reads: CASSSWLGDYGYTF. CDR3 DNA sequence: TGCGCCAGCAGCTCGTGGTTAGGGGACTATGGCTACACCTTC.

This clonotype was observed many times. The chain recombines TRBV20-1 with TRBJ2-2, with a tentative D call TRBD2 (5 bases). Trimming shortened V by 0 bases and J by 2 bases, and 10 bases separated the two germline ends. Germline CDR1 reads DFQATT; CDR2 reads SNEGSKA (reference sequence). The CDR3 runs to 15 residues. The CDR3 nucleotides are TGCAGTGCTAGAGATTGGCGGGTCAACACCGGGGAGCTGTTTTTT. Residues: CSARDWRVNTGELFF.

CDR3 nucleotide sequence: TGCAGCGTTGAAGATAGGCAGGCGGGGCGGCCCCAGCATTTT. Encoded protein: CSVEDRQAGRPQHF. The rearrangement links TRBV29-1 to TRBJ1-5; D may be TRBD1 (5 bases). In germline, CDR1 is SQVTM, CDR2 ANQGSEA. V lost 0 bases to trimming and J lost 9 bases, with 15 bases between them. This CDR3 has 14 residues. Full variable domain (remainder filled in from reference TRBV29-1 and TRBJ1-5): SAVISQKPSRDICQRGTSLTIQCQVDSQVTMMFWYRQQPGQSLTLIATANQGSEATYESGFVIDKFPISRPNLTFSTLTVSNMSPEDSSIYLCSVEDRQAGRPQHFGDGTRLSIL.

The V gene is TRBV27, the J gene TRBJ2-7; possibly TRBD1 or TRBD2 for D (10 bases each). CDR1 MNHEY and CDR2 SMNVEV come from the germline V gene (reference sequence). CDR3 size: 18 residues. Between the trimmed V and J ends, which lost 6 bases and 2 bases, there was a span of 26 bases. CDR3 nucleotides: TGTGCCAGCAGATTCGGGACAGGGGCTACTAGCGGGACCTACGAGCAGTACTTC. Its protein is CASRFGTGATSGTYEQYF.

This chain connects TRBV6-1 to TRBJ2-2; D unresolved. The CDR3 spans 12 residues. The V and J ends lost 6 bases and 6 bases respectively, with 8 bases between them. Germline CDR1 MNHNS, CDR2 SASEGT. CDR3 DNA: TGTGCCAGCAGATCAACGGCCGGGGAGCTGTTTTTT. This codes for CASRSTAGELFF.

This clonotype was observed at least ten times. The CDR3 coding sequence is TGTGCCAGCAGCATCCGCGGGGGCCCGAGGGGGACCCAGTACTTC. Translated: CASSIRGGPRGTQYF. The chain links TRBV28 to TRBJ2-5; D might be TRBD2 (7 bases). The CDR3 runs 15 residues. From germline, CDR1 is MDHEN and CDR2 SYDVKM. V was shortened by 6 bases and J by 7 bases, with 21 bases between the two germline ends.

This clonotype has a count of ten or more. The chain uses TRBV6-2 or TRBV6-3 and TRBJ1-1; 7 nucleotides align to TRBD1. Per the germline V gene, CDR1 is MNHEY and CDR2 is SVGEGT. CDR3 length: 12 amino acids. V lost 2 bases and J lost 8; bases outside the gene matches: 2. This chain's CDR3 is CASSYRGREAFF. The CDR3 DNA reads TGTGCCAGCAGTTACAGGGGGCGCGAAGCTTTCTTT.

This clonotype has at least ten counts. This chain uses TRBV7-8 with TRBJ1-6; TRBD1 agrees at 9 bases. From germline, CDR1 is SGHVS and CDR2 FQNEAQ. With 5 bases clipped from V and 0 bases from J, the junction kept 2 bases outside the gene matches. This CDR3 has 16 amino acids. CDR3 bases: TGTGCCAGCAGCACGACAGGGGGCTCCTATAATTCACCCCTCCACTTT. Translating gives CASSTTGGSYNSPLHF.